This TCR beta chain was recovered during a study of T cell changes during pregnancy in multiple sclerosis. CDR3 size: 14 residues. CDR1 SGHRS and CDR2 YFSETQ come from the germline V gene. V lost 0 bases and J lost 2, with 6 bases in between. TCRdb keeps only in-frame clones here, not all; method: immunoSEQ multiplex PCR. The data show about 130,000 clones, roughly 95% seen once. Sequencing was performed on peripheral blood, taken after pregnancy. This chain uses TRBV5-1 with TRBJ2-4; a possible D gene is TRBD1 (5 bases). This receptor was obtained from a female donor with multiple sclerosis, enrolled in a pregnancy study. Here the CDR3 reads CASSLGQSKNIQYF. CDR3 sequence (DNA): TGCGCCAGCAGCTTGGGACAGTCCAAAAACATTCAGTACTTC.